The clone carrying this TCR beta chain has more than one count but fewer than ten. The junction departs from germline at one end; a sequencing error may be responsible. Thyroid surgery had not been preceded by any treatment in any patient. The record originates from a study of metastatic and nonmetastatic thyroid tumors. TCRdb re-clonotyped the PCR reads via MiXCR. Of tens of thousands of clones listed, about a sixth were seen once; the top ten hold approximately 9.9%. Germline V lookup: CDR1 MNHNS, CDR2 SASEGT. The CDR3 contains 14 residues. The TCR originated in a female donor with papillary thyroid cancer or a benign thyroid nodule (not recorded which). Some clones in this sample may be carry-over from other donors' samples. Sequenced: tumor tissue. The V and J genes are TRBV6-1 and TRBJ1-1, with D perhaps TRBD1 (5 bases). The CDR3 sequence is CASRTTTANTEDFF. CDR3 nucleotides: TGTGCCAGCAGGACAACGACAGCGAACACTGAAGATTTCTTT.